This TCR beta chain was sequenced during a study of cytomegalovirus exposure and HLA in healthy donors. While the first cohort had 650 to 850 subjects, the donors belonged to the separate validation cohort of roughly 120 subjects. TCRdb's table, derived via immunoSEQ multiplex PCR, lists solely in-frame clones and lacks some. Among fewer than 130,000 clones, roughly nine tenths were seen once, and the ten largest hold 1.9%. Germline V gene data show CDR1 as KGHSH and CDR2 as LQKENI. V was pared by 7 bases and J by 9 bases, with 5 bases of the junction left unmatched. The CDR3 extends over 14 amino acids.

The genes are TRBV18 and TRBJ2-1, with 14 bases identical to TRBD2. The sequence came from a woman aged 18-35 years in good health and CMV-seronegative. Sample: PBMCs. The CDR3 sequence: CASYGLAGGSEQFF. The CDR3 region has the DNA TGTGCCAGCTACGGACTAGCGGGGGGTAGTGAGCAGTTCTTC. Using reference TRBV18 and TRBJ2-1 for the parts outside the CDR3, the full variable domain is NAGVMQNPRHLVRRRGQEARLRCSPMKGHSHVYWYRQLPEEGLKFMVYLQKENIIDESGMPKERFSAEFPKEGPSILRIQQVVRGDSAAYFCASYGLAGGSEQFFGPGTRLTVL.